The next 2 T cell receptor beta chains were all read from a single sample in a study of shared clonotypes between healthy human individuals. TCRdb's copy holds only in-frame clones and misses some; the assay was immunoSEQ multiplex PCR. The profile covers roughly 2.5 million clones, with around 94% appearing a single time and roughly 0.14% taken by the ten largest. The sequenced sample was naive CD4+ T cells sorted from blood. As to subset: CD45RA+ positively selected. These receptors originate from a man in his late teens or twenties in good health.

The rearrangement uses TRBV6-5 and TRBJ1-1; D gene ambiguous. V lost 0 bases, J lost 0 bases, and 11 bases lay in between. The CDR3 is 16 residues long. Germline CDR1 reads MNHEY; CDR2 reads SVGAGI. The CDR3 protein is CASSYSMWVMNTEAFF. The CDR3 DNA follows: TGTGCCAGCAGTTACTCGATGTGGGTCATGAACACTGAAGCTTTCTTT.

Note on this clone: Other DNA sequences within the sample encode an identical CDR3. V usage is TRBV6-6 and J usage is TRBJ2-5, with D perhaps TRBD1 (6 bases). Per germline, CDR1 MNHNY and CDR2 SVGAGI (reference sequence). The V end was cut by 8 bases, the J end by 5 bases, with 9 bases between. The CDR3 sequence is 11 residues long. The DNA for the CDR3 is TGTGCCAGCGCAGGGGAGGAGACCCAGTACTTC. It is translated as CASAGEETQYF.